The 8 T cell receptor beta chains below were found in one sample sequenced in a study of PD-L1 blockade in urothelial cancer. Libraries were prepared by immunoSEQ multiplex PCR; TCRdb keeps only in-frame clonotypes and omits some of them. This sample has 100,000 to 150,000 clones, with approximately 85% found just once. Stated time point: peripheral blood 6 weeks after treatment start. The source was PBMCs, collected around atezolizumab (anti-PD-L1) treatment. All receptors come from a man in his fifties or sixties with urothelial cancer.

V usage is TRBV6-1 and J usage is TRBJ2-5; the D is unclear. CDR1 is MNHNS, CDR2 SASEGT, per germline. There are 13 residues in the CDR3. V lost 5 bases to trimming and J lost 3 bases, with 10 bases between them. The CDR3 region is CASSKNREETQYF. Here the CDR3 DNA reads TGTGCCAGCAGTAAGAACCGGGAAGAGACCCAGTACTTC.

The chain uses TRBV7-6 and TRBJ1-4, with unresolved D. The germline V and J ends were trimmed by 2 bases and 8 bases, with 12 bases remaining between them. The CDR3 length is 14 residues. The germline V gene has CDR1 SGHVS and CDR2 FNYEAQ. The CDR3 DNA reads TGTGCCAGCAGCTTACAGGTTGCGCAAGAAAAACTGTTTTTT. Its translation is CASSLQVAQEKLFF.

The V gene is TRBV2, the J gene TRBJ1-1; D might be TRBD1 (5 bases). The CDR3 is made up of 13 amino acids. CDR1 and CDR2 from the germline V gene are SNHLY and FYNNEI. Trimming shortened V by 7 bases and J by 0 bases, and 9 bases separated the two germline ends. CDR3 nucleotides: TGTGCCAGCAATTCAGGGATGAACACTGAAGCTTTCTTT. As protein: CASNSGMNTEAFF. The full variable domain, with the rest looked up from reference TRBV2 and TRBJ1-1, is EPEVTQTPSHQVTQMGQEVILRCVPISNHLYFYWYRQILGQKVEFLVSFYNNEISEKSEIFDDQFSVERPDGSNFTLKIRSTKLEDSAMYFCASNSGMNTEAFFGQGTRLTVV.

The chain couples TRBV7-9 to TRBJ2-5, with 10 bases matching TRBD2. Per the germline V gene, CDR1 is SEHNR and CDR2 is FQNEAQ (reference sequence). V gave up 1 base and J gave up 5 bases; unmatched junction bases: 7. The CDR3 runs to 16 residues. The CDR3 loop reads CASSLVGSSGGETQYF. The CDR3, as DNA: TGTGCCAGCAGCTTAGTAGGAAGTAGCGGGGGGGAGACCCAGTACTTC.

The J gene is TRBJ1-1, the V gene TRBV28; 7 positions agree with TRBD1. The CDR3 is 13 residues long. Germline-derived CDR1 and CDR2 are MDHEN and SYDVKM. V gave up 7 bases and J gave up 5 bases; unmatched junction bases: 7. CDR3 bases: TGTGCCAGCACCCAGGGGGTTGGTACTGAAGCTTTCTTT. Translated: CASTQGVGTEAFF.

The chain is built from TRBV11-1 and TRBJ2-6, with D perhaps matching TRBD1 (6 bases). Germline-derived CDR1 and CDR2 are SGHAT and FQDESV (reference sequence). The CDR3 extends over 17 amino acids. V lost 3 bases to trimming and J lost 0 bases, with 12 bases between them. The CDR3 sequence is CASSLRQALSGANVLTF. The CDR3 bases are TGTGCCAGCAGCTTGCGACAGGCGCTCTCTGGGGCCAACGTCCTGACTTTC. Supplemented by reference TRBV11-1 and TRBJ2-6, the full variable domain reads EAEVAQSPRYKITEKSQAVAFWCDPISGHATLYWYRQILGQGPELLVQFQDESVVDDSQLPKDRFSAERLKGVDSTLKIQPAELGDSAMYLCASSLRQALSGANVLTFGAGSRLTVL.

CDR3 sequence: CASSLGDRGRNTEAFF. The CDR3, as DNA: TGTGCCAGCAGCTTGGGGGACAGGGGGCGGAACACTGAAGCTTTCTTT. This chain uses TRBV5-4 with TRBJ1-1; 12 bases are a match to TRBD1. V was pared by 0 bases and J by 1 base, with 1 base of the junction left unmatched. The CDR3 runs to 16 residues. Germline CDR1 SGHNT, CDR2 YYREEE (reference sequence).

CDR3 nucleotides: TGTGCCAGCAGTCTAGATCGGTGGGGGGGGAGCTCCTACGAGCAGTACTTC. Translation: CASSLDRWGGSSYEQYF. V gene TRBV11-2 combines with J gene TRBJ2-7, with 7 nucleotides matching TRBD2. V lost 6 bases and J lost 0; bases outside the gene matches: 14. CDR1 and CDR2 from the germline V gene are SGHAT and FQNNGV. The CDR3 totals 17 residues. The complete variable domain, with remaining parts taken from reference TRBV11-2 and TRBJ2-7, reads EAGVAQSPRYKIIEKRQSVAFWCNPISGHATLYWYQQILGQGPKLLIQFQNNGVVDDSQLPKDRFSAERLKGVDSTLKIQPAKLEDSAVYLCASSLDRWGGSSYEQYFGPGTRLTVT.